This T cell receptor (beta chain) was sequenced for a study of blood T cell repertoires in COVID-19. Profiled with immunoSEQ multiplex PCR; TCRdb holds only in-frame clones, not every one. The repertoire holds fewer than 300,000 clones, roughly 88% seen once, with more than 7.5% in the top ten. Input material: peripheral blood. This receptor was taken from a man younger than 35 with active or convalescent COVID-19.

The CDR3 protein is CASSSKVVGADTQYF. DNA of the CDR3: TGTGCCAGCAGCAGCAAGGTTGTGGGCGCAGATACGCAGTATTTT. The chain employs TRBV7-6 and TRBJ2-3; D gene uncertain. The germline V and J ends were trimmed by 5 bases and 4 bases, with 16 bases remaining between them. CDR1 is SGHVS, CDR2 FNYEAQ, per germline. This CDR3 is built from 15 residues.